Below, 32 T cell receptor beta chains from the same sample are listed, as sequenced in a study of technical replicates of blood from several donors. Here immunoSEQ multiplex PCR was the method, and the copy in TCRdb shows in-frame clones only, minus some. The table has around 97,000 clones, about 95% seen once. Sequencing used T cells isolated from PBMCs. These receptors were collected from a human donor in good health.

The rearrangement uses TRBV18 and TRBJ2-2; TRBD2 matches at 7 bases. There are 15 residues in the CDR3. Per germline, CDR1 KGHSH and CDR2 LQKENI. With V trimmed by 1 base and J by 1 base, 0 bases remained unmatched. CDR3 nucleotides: TGTGCCAGCTCACCACTAGCGGGGAACACCGGGGAGCTGTTTTTT. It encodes CASSPLAGNTGELFF.

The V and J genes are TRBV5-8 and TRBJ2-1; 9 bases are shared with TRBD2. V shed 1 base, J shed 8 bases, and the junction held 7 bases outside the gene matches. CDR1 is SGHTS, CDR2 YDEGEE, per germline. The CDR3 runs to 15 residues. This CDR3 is CASSLRLAGSDEQFF. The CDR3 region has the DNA TGTGCCAGCAGCTTGCGTCTAGCGGGATCCGATGAGCAGTTCTTC.

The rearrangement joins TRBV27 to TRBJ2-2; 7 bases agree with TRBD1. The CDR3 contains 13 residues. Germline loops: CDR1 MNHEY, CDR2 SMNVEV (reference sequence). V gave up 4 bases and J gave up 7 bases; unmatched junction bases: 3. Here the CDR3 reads CASSSRQGGELFF. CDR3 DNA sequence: TGTGCCAGCAGTTCAAGACAGGGCGGGGAGCTGTTTTTT.

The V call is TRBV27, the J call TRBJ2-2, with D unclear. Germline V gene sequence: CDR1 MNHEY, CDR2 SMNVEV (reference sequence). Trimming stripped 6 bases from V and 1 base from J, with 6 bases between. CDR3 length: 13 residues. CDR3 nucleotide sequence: TGTGCCAGCAGGAATAGGAACACCGGGGAGCTGTTTTTT. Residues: CASRNRNTGELFF.

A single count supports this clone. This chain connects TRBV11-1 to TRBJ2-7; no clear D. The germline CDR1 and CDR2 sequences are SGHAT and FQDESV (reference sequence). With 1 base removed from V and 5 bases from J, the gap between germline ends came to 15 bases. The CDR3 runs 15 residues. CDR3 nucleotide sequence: TGTGCCAGCAGCTTAGGTCTGGCAGAGGTAGACGAGCAGTACTTC. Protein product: CASSLGLAEVDEQYF.

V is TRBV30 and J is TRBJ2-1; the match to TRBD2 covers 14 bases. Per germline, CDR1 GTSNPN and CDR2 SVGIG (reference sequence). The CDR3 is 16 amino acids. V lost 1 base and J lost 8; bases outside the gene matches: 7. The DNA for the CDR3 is TGTGCCTGGAGTGAGACTAGCGGGAGGGCCAGGGATGAGCAGTTCTTC. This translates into CAWSETSGRARDEQFF.

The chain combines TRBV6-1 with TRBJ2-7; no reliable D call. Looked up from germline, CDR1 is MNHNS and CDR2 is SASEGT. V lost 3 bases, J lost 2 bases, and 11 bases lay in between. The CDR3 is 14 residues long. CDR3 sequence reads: CASSDMITPYEQYF. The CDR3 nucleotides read TGTGCCAGCAGTGATATGATTACTCCCTACGAGCAGTACTTC.

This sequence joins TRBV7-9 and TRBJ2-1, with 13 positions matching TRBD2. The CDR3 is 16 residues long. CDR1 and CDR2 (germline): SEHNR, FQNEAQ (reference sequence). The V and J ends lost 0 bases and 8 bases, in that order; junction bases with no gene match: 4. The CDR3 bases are TGTGCCAGCAGCTTAGCTTGGACTAGCGGGAGAGATGAGCAGTTCTTC. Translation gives CASSLAWTSGRDEQFF.

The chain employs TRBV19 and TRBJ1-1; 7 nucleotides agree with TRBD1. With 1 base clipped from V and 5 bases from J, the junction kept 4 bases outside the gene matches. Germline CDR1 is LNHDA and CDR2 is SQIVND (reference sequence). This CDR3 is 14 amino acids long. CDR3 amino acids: CASSIGQGRTEAFF. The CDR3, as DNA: TGTGCCAGTAGTATAGGACAGGGTCGGACTGAAGCTTTCTTT.

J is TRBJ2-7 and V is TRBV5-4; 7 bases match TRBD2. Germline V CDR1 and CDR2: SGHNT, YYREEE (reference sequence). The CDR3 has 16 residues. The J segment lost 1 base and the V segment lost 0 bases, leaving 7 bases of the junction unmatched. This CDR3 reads CASSLGPSGASYEQYF. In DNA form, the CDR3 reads TGTGCCAGCAGCTTGGGCCCGAGCGGGGCTTCCTACGAGCAGTACTTC. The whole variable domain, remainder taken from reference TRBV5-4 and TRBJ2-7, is ETGVTQSPTHLIKTRGQQVTLRCSSQSGHNTVSWYQQALGQGPQFIFQYYREEENGRGNFPPRFSGLQFPNYSSELNVNALELDDSALYLCASSLGPSGASYEQYFGPGTRLTVT.

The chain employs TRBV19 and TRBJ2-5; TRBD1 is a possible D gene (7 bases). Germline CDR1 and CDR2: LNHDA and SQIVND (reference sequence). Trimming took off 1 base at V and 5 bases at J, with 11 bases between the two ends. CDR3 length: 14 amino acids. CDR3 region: CASSIGAGGETQYF. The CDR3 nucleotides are TGTGCCAGTAGTATAGGGGCAGGGGGGGAGACCCAGTACTTC.

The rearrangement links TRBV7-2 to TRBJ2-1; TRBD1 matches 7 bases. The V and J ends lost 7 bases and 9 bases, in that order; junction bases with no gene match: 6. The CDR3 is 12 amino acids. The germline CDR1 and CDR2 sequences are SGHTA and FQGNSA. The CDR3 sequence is CASTRDSREQFF. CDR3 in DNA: TGTGCCAGCACCCGGGACAGCCGTGAGCAGTTCTTC.

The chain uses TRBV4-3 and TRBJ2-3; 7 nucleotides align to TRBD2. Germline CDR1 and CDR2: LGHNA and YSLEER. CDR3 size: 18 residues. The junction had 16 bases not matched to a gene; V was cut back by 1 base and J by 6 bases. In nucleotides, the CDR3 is TGCGCCAGCAGCCAAGGCCGAGCGGGACCCAACCCAGGGGATACGCAGTATTTT. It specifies CASSQGRAGPNPGDTQYF.

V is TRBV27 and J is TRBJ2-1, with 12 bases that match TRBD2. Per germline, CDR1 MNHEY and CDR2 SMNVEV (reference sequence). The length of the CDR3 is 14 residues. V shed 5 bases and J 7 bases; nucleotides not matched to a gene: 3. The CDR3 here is CASSLTSGRNEQFF. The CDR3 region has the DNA TGTGCCAGCAGTCTGACTAGCGGGAGAAATGAGCAGTTCTTC.

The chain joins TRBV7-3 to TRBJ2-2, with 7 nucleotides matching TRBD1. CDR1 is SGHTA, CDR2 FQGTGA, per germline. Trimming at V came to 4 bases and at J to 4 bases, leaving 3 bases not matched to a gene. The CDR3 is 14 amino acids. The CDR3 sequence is CASSSTGATGELFF. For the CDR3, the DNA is TGTGCCAGCAGCTCCACAGGGGCCACCGGGGAGCTGTTTTTT. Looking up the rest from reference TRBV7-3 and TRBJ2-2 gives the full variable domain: GAGVSQTPSNKVTEKGKYVELRCDPISGHTALYWYRQSLGQGPEFLIYFQGTGAADDSGLPNDRFFAVRPEGSVSTLKIQRTERGDSAVYLCASSSTGATGELFFGEGSRLTVL.

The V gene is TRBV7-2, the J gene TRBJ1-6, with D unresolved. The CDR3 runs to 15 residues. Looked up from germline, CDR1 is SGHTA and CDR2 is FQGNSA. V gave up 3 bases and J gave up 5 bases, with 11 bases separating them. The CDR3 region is CASSLAELNNSPLHF. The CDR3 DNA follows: TGTGCCAGCAGCTTGGCGGAACTGAATAATTCACCCCTCCACTTT.

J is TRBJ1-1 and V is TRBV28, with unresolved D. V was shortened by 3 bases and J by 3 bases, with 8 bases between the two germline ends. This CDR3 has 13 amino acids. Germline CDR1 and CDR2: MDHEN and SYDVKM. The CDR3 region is CASSLVEHTEAFF. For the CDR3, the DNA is TGTGCCAGCAGTTTGGTGGAGCACACTGAAGCTTTCTTT.

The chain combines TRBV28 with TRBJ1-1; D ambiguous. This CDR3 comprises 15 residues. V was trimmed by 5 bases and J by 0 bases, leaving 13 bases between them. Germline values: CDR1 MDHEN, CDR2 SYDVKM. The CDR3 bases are TGTGCCAGCAGTAGCCCGAGAGGGATGAACACTGAAGCTTTCTTT. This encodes CASSSPRGMNTEAFF. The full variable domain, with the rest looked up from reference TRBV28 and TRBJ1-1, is DVKVTQSSRYLVKRTGEKVFLECVQDMDHENMFWYRQDPGLGLRLIYFSYDVKMKEKGDIPEGYSVSREKKERFSLILESASTNQTSMYLCASSSPRGMNTEAFFGQGTRLTVV.

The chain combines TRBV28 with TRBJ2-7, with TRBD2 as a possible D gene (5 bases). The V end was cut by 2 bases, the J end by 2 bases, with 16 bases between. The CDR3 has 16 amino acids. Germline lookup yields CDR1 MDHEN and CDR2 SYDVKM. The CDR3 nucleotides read TGTGCCAGCAGTTTACATCGGATTGAGGGAACCTACGAGCAGTACTTC. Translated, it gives CASSLHRIEGTYEQYF.

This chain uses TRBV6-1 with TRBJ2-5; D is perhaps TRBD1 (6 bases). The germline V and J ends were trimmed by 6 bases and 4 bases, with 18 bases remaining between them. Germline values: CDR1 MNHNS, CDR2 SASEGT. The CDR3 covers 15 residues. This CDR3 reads CASSQRRQGGETQYF. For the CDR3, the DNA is TGTGCCAGCAGCCAACGGCGGCAAGGGGGAGAGACCCAGTACTTC.

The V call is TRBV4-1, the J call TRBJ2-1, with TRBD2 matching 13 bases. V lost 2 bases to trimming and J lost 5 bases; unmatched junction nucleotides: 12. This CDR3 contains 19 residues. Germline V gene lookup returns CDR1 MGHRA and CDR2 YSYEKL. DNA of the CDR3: TGCGCCAGCAGCCAAAGGGTGAGCTCCGGGACTAGCGGGAACAATGAGCAGTTCTTC. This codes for CASSQRVSSGTSGNNEQFF.

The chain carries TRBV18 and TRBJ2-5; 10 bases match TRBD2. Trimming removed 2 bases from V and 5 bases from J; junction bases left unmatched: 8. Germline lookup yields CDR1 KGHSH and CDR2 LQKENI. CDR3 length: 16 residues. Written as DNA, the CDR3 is TGTGCCAGCTCACCAACCAGCGGGAGGGCCAGGGAGACCCAGTACTTC. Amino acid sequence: CASSPTSGRARETQYF.

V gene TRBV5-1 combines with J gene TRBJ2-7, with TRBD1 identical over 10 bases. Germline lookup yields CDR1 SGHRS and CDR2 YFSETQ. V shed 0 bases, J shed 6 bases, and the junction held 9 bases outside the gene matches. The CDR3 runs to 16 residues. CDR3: CASSLDPDRGLGEQYF. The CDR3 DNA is TGCGCCAGCAGCTTGGACCCTGACAGGGGGCTTGGCGAGCAGTACTTC.

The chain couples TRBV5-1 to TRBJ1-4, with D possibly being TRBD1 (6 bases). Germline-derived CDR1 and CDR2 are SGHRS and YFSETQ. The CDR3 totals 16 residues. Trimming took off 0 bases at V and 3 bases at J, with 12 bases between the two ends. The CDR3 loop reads CASSLEWGQSNEKLFF. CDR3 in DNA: TGCGCCAGCAGCTTGGAGTGGGGGCAATCTAATGAAAAACTGTTTTTT.

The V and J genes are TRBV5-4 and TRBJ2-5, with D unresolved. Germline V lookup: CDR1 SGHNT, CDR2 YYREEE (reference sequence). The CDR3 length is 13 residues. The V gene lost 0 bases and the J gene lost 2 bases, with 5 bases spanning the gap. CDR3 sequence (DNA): TGTGCCAGCAGCTTGGGTCTACAAGAGACCCAGTACTTC. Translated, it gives CASSLGLQETQYF.

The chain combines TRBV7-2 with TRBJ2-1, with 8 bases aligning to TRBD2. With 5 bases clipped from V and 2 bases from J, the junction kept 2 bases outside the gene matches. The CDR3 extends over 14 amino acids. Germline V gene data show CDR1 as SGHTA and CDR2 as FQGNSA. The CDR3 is CASSPGLAYNEQFF. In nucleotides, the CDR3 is TGTGCCAGCAGCCCGGGACTAGCCTACAATGAGCAGTTCTTC. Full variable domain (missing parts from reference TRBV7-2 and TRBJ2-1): GAGVSQSPSNKVTEKGKDVELRCDPISGHTALYWYRQSLGQGLEFLIYFQGNSAPDKSGLPSDRFSAERTGGSVSTLTIQRTQQEDSAVYLCASSPGLAYNEQFFGPGTRLTVL.

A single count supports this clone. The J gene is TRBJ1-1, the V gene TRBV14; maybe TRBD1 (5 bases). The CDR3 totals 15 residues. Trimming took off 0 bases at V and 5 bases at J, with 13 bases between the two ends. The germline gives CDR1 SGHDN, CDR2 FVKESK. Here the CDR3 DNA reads TGTGCCAGCAGCCAAGATTGGTCAGGGCGAACTGAAGCTTTCTTT. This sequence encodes CASSQDWSGRTEAFF.

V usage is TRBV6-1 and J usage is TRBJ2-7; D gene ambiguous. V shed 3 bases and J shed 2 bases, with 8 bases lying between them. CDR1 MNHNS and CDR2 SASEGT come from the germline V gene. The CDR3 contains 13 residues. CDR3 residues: CASSDGVTYEQYF. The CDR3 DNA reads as TGTGCCAGCAGTGACGGAGTAACCTACGAGCAGTACTTC.

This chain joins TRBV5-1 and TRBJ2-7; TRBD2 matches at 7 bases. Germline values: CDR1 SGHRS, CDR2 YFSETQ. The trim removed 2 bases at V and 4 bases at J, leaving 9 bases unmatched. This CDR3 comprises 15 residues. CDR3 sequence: CASSFASGRGYEQYF. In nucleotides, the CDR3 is TGCGCCAGCAGCTTTGCTAGCGGAAGAGGGTACGAGCAGTACTTC.

CDR3 protein: CASSQAGQIQETQYF. CDR3 sequence (DNA): TGCGCCAGCAGCCAAGCTGGACAAATACAAGAGACCCAGTACTTC. This chain links TRBV4-1 with TRBJ2-5, with D possibly TRBD1 on 5 matching bases. CDR3 size: 15 residues. Germline CDR1 MGHRA, CDR2 YSYEKL. The germline V and J ends were trimmed by 1 base and 2 bases, with 11 bases remaining between them.

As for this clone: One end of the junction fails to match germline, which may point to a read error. CDR3 coding DNA: TGTGCTAGCAGCTTAGGCGTACAGGGAAGTGAGGAGACCCAGTACTTC. Amino acids: CASSLGVQGSEETQYF. This rearrangement joins TRBV7-7 to TRBJ2-5; maybe TRBD1 (6 bases). This CDR3 is 16 amino acids long. Germline V CDR1 and CDR2: SSHAT, FNYEAQ (reference sequence).

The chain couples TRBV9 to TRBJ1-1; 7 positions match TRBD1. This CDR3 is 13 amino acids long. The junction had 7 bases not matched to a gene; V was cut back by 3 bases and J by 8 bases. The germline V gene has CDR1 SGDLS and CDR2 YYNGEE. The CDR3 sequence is CASSALQQGEAFF. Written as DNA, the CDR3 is TGTGCCAGCAGCGCCTTACAACAGGGGGAAGCTTTCTTT.